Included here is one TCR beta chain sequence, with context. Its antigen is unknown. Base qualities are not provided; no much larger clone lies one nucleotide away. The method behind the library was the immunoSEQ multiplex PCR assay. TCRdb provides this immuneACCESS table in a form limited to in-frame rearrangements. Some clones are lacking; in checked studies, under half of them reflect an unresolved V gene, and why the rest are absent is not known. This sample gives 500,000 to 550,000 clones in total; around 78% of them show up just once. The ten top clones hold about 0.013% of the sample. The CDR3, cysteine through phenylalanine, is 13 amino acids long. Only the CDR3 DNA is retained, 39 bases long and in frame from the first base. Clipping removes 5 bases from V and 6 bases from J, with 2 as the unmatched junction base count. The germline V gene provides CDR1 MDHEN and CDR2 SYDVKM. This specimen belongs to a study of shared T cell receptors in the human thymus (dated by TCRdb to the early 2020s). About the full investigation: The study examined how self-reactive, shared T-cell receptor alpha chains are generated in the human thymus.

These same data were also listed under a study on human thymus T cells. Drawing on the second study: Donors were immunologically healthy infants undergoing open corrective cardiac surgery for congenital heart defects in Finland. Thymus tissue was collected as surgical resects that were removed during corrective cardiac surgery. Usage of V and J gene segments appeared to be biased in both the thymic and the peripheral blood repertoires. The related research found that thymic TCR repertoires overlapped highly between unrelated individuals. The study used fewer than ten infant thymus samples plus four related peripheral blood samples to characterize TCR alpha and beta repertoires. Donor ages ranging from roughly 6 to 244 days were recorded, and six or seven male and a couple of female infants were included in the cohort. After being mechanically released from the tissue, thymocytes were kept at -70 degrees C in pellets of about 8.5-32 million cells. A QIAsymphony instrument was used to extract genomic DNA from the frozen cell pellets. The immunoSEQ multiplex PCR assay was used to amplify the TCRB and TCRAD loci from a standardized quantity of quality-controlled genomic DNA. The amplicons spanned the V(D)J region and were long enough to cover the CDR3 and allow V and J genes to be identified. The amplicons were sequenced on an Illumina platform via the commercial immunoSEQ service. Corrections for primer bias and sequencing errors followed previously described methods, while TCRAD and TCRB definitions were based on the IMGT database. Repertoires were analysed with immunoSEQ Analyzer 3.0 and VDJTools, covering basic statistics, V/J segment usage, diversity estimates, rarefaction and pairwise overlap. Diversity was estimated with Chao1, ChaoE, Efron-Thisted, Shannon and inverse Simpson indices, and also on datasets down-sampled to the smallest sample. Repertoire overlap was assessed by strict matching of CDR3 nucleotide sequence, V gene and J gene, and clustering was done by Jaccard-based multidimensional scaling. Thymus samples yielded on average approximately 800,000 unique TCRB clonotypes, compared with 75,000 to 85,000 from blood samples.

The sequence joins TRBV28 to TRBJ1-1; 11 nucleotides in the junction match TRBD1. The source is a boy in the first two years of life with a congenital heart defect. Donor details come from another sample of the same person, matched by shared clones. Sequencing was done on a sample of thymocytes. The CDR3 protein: CASSGTGGAEAFF. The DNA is TGTGCCAGCAGTGGGACAGGGGGGGCTGAAGCTTTCTTT.